The next 20 T cell receptor beta chains were all read from a single sample in a study of a mutant IDH1 vaccine in newly diagnosed glioma. Generated by immunoSEQ multiplex PCR, the TCRdb table keeps only in-frame clones and is missing some. This sample has roughly 25,000 clones, with 82% found just once. Their recognized antigens are unknown. The time point: week 47, end of study. The study gave 300 ug of mutant IDH1 20-mer peptide per vaccine dose, with topical imiquimod. Sequencing was performed on PBMCs, taken from a glioma patient whose treatment included an IDH1 peptide vaccine. The receptors stem from a man aged 40-55 years with glioma. Some clones in this sample may be carry-over from other donors' samples.

The chain carries TRBV19 and TRBJ1-5; 7 bases align to TRBD1. This CDR3 has 15 amino acids. V lost 6 bases to trimming and J lost 4 bases; unmatched junction nucleotides: 9. Germline loops: CDR1 LNHDA, CDR2 SQIVND (reference sequence). CDR3 sequence (DNA): TGTGCCAGTAGGGGAACAGGGGTCCCTAATCAGCCCCAGCATTTT. This translates into CASRGTGVPNQPQHF.

This clone was seen more than once but under ten times. The rearrangement uses TRBV2 and TRBJ1-5; 10 bases are shared with TRBD1. Germline loops: CDR1 SNHLY, CDR2 FYNNEI. J gave up 9 bases and V 6 bases, and 8 bases lay outside the gene matches. The CDR3 totals 14 residues. CDR3 in DNA: TGTGCCAGCAGCCCCGGGACAGGGGATCCGCCCCAGCATTTT. Protein product: CASSPGTGDPPQHF.

This clone was detected only once. The V and J genes are TRBV5-6 and TRBJ1-5; the D is unclear. CDR1 is SGHDT, CDR2 YYEEEE, per germline. The CDR3 totals 14 residues. Trimming took off 4 bases at V and 0 bases at J, with 8 bases between the two ends. The CDR3 here is CASSPYYSNQPQHF. For the CDR3, the DNA is TGTGCCAGCAGCCCATACTATAGCAATCAGCCCCAGCATTTT. The whole variable domain, filled in from reference TRBV5-6 and TRBJ1-5, reads DAGVTQSPTHLIKTRGQQVTLRCSPKSGHDTVSWYQQALGQGPQFIFQYYEEEERQRGNFPDRFSGHQFPNYSSELNVNALLLGDSALYLCASSPYYSNQPQHFGDGTRLSIL.

This chain uses TRBV13 with TRBJ1-4; D not certain. The CDR3 extends over 12 amino acids. CDR1 is PRHDT and CDR2 is FYEKMQ in the germline V gene (reference sequence). Trimming pared 4 bases from V and 4 bases from J, leaving 4 bases between. CDR3 bases: TGTGCCAGCAGCTCTCATAATGAAAAACTGTTTTTT. Protein product: CASSSHNEKLFF.

This rearrangement joins TRBV5-4 to TRBJ2-2; D is unresolved. V was clipped by 3 bases and J by 0 bases, with 9 bases between them. Germline assignment: CDR1 SGHNT and CDR2 YYREEE (reference sequence). The CDR3 has 15 residues. This chain's CDR3 is CASSSGPSNTGELFF. Here the CDR3 DNA reads TGTGCCAGCAGCTCAGGCCCCTCGAACACCGGGGAGCTGTTTTTT. Together with reference TRBV5-4 and TRBJ2-2, the CDR3 gives the full variable domain: ETGVTQSPTHLIKTRGQQVTLRCSSQSGHNTVSWYQQALGQGPQFIFQYYREEENGRGNFPPRFSGLQFPNYSSELNVNALELDDSALYLCASSSGPSNTGELFFGEGSRLTVL.

The chain carries TRBV7-8 and TRBJ2-2; 7 bases are a match to TRBD2. The V segment lost 7 bases and the J segment 5 bases; nucleotides outside the gene matches: 13. The CDR3 has 16 residues. In germline, CDR1 is SGHVS, CDR2 FQNEAQ. This CDR3 is CASNRWGGDTTGELFF. The CDR3 nucleotides read TGTGCCAGCAACCGATGGGGGGGGGATACGACCGGGGAGCTGTTTTTT.

This clone showed up just a few times. The chain is built from TRBV7-2 and TRBJ1-2; a weak D match, TRBD1 (5 bases). Germline CDR1 reads SGHTA; CDR2 reads FQGNSA. The CDR3 extends over 12 amino acids. The ends were cut back, 5 bases at V and 4 bases at J, with 8 bases in the middle. The DNA of the CDR3 is TGTGCCAGCAGCGGGGCGGGCTATGGCTACACCTTC. This encodes CASSGAGYGYTF.

The chain links TRBV4-3 to TRBJ1-1, with a weak D call TRBD1 (5 bases). CDR1 LGHNA and CDR2 YSLEER come from the germline V gene. This CDR3 spans 13 amino acids. Trimming took off 4 bases at V and 5 bases at J, with 11 bases between the two ends. CDR3 bases: TGCGCCAGCAGCCGGGTGGGGGGTACTGAAGCTTTCTTT. Protein product: CASSRVGGTEAFF.

This clone came up a few times. This chain connects TRBV10-2 to TRBJ1-4; a possible D gene is TRBD1 (5 bases). V lost 2 bases and J 4 bases, leaving 8 bases between the germline ends. There are 14 residues in the CDR3. Germline-derived CDR1 and CDR2 are WSHSY and SAAADI. This chain's CDR3 is CASSEDSRNEKLFF. DNA of the CDR3: TGCGCCAGCAGTGAGGACAGCCGTAATGAAAAACTGTTTTTT.

The chain joins TRBV5-8 to TRBJ1-2, with a possible D match to TRBD1 (5 bases). Germline assignment: CDR1 SGHTS and CDR2 YDEGEE. V dropped 9 bases and J dropped 6 bases, with 30 bases sitting between them. The CDR3 spans 17 residues. The CDR3: CATQIWGVFGGMDGYTF. The CDR3 nucleotides read TGTGCCACCCAAATTTGGGGGGTCTTTGGAGGGATGGATGGCTACACCTTC.

The genes are TRBV5-1 and TRBJ2-5, with 7 nucleotides matching TRBD2. CDR1 and CDR2 from the germline V gene are SGHRS and YFSETQ. Trimming took 0 bases from V and 2 from J; bases not matched to a gene: 4. The CDR3 is 15 residues long. CDR3 residues: CASSLEGRGQETQYF. The CDR3 DNA reads TGCGCCAGCAGCTTGGAGGGGCGGGGGCAAGAGACCCAGTACTTC.

The rearrangement links TRBV7-9 to TRBJ2-7, with D perhaps assigned TRBD1 or TRBD2 (6 bases each). This CDR3 has 15 amino acids. V was shortened by 5 bases and J by 0 bases, with 14 bases between the two germline ends. CDR1 and CDR2 from the germline V gene are SEHNR and FQNEAQ (reference sequence). CDR3 residues: CASSAGTPNSYEQYF. CDR3 sequence (DNA): TGTGCCAGCAGCGCGGGGACACCGAACTCCTACGAGCAGTACTTC.

This clone was counted a single time. The chain couples TRBV5-6 to TRBJ2-7; D uncertain. Trimming stripped 0 bases from V and 4 bases from J, with 8 bases between. Germline V gives CDR1 SGHDT, CDR2 YYEEEE. The CDR3 is 13 amino acids. CDR3 loop: CASSLARRYEQYF. The DNA of the CDR3 is TGTGCCAGCAGCTTGGCCAGGAGATACGAGCAGTACTTC.

The chain is built from TRBV21-1 and TRBJ2-5. TRBV21-1 is reported as a pseudogene. The CDR3 is 10 amino acids. The CDR3 DNA is TGTGCCGGATTCCAAGAGACCCAGTACTTC. It translates to CAGFQETQYF.

The chain has TRBV5-1 and TRBJ2-6; D uncertain. Germline V gives CDR1 SGHRS, CDR2 YFSETQ. Deletions cut 0 bases from V and 1 base from J, with 8 bases between. The CDR3 has 16 residues. CDR3: CASSLGWGSGANVLTF. The CDR3 DNA is TGCGCCAGCAGCTTGGGGTGGGGTTCTGGGGCCAACGTCCTGACTTTC.

The rearrangement links TRBV6-1 to TRBJ1-4; D is unresolved. There are 16 residues in the CDR3. V was trimmed by 2 bases and J by 0 bases, leaving 10 bases between them. Germline CDR1 reads MNHNS; CDR2 reads SASEGT. The CDR3 DNA reads as TGTGCCAGCAGTGAATGGAAGGTTGCAACTAATGAAAAACTGTTTTTT. This codes for CASSEWKVATNEKLFF.

The chain combines TRBV12-5 with TRBJ2-6; no reliable D call. V was shortened by 3 bases and J by 1 base, with 4 bases between the two germline ends. CDR1 is LGHNT and CDR2 is FRNRAP in the germline V gene. CDR3 length: 14 residues. CDR3 residues: CASGLRSGANVLTF. CDR3 bases: TGTGCTAGTGGTTTAAGGTCTGGGGCCAACGTCCTGACTTTC.

This clone has a handful of counts. J is TRBJ2-1 and V is TRBV10-3; 9 positions match TRBD2. Germline V gene lookup returns CDR1 ENHRY and CDR2 SYGVKD. The CDR3 sequence is 17 residues long. The junction had 8 bases not matched to a gene; V was cut back by 1 base and J by 4 bases. The CDR3 reads CAISELSAGGLYNEQFF. DNA of the CDR3: TGTGCCATCAGTGAGTTGTCAGCGGGGGGATTGTACAATGAGCAGTTCTTC.

This chain joins TRBV6-6 and TRBJ2-7; 10 bases are shared with TRBD2. The CDR3 is 13 residues long. Looked up from germline, CDR1 is MNHNY and CDR2 is SVGAGI (reference sequence). With V trimmed by 6 bases and J by 5 bases, 4 bases remained unmatched. The CDR3 here is CASSSGGADEQYF. DNA for the CDR3: TGTGCCAGCAGCAGCGGGGGGGCTGACGAGCAGTACTTC.

The V gene is TRBV19, the J gene TRBJ2-3; 15 bases are a match to TRBD2. The germline gives CDR1 LNHDA, CDR2 SQIVND (reference sequence). V was pared by 5 bases and J by 0 bases, with 9 bases of the junction left unmatched. CDR3 length: 19 amino acids. The CDR3 coding sequence is TGTGCCAGTAGTCCCCCCCACGGGACTAGCGGGGGGAGCACAGATACGCAGTATTTT. The encoded protein is CASSPPHGTSGGSTDTQYF.